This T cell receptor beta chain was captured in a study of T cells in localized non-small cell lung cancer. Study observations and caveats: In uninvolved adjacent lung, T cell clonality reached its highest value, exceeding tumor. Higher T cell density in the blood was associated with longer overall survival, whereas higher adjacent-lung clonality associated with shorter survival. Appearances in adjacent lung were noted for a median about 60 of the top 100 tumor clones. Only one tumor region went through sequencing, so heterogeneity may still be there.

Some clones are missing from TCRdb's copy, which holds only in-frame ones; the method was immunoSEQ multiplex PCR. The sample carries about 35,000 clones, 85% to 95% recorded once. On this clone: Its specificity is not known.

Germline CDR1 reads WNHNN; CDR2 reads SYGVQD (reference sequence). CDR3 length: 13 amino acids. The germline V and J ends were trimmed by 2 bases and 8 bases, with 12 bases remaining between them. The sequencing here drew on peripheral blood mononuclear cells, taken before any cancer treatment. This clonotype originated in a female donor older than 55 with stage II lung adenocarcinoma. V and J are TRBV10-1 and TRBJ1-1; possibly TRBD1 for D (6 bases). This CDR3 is CASSESQGTEAFF. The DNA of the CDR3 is TGCGCCAGCAGTGAGAGCCAGGGGACCGAAGCTTTCTTT.